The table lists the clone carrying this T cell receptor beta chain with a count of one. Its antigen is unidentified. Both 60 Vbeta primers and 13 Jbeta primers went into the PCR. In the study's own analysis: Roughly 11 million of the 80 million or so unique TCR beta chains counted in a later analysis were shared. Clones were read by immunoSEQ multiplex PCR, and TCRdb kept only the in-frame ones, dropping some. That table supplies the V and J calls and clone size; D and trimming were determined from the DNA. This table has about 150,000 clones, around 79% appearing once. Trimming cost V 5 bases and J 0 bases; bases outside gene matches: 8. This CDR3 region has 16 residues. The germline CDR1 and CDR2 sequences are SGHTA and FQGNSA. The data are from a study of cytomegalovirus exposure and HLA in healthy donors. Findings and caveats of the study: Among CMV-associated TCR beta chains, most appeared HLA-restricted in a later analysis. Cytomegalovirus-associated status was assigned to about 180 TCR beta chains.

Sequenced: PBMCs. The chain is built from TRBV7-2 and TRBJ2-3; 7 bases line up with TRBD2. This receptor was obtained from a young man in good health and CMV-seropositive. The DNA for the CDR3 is TGTGCCAGCAGCCCAGGTTGGGGGGGAAGCACAGATACGCAGTATTTT. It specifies CASSPGWGGSTDTQYF.